Below, 10 T cell receptor beta chains from the same sample are listed, as sequenced in a study of blood T cell repertoires in COVID-19. Assay used: immunoSEQ multiplex PCR; TCRdb lists only in-frame clones, some missing. The sample has around 140,000 clones, almost 70% seen once. The specimen sequenced was peripheral blood. Every receptor here comes from a woman aged 65 to 85 with acute or convalescent COVID-19.

This chain links TRBV28 with TRBJ1-5; no reliable D call. The CDR3 has 12 residues. The germline V gene encodes CDR1 MDHEN and CDR2 SYDVKM. V lost 5 bases and J 6 bases, leaving 8 bases between the germline ends. CDR3: CASSPPGQPQHF. In DNA, the CDR3 is TGTGCCAGCAGTCCCCCGGGTCAGCCCCAGCATTTT.

The genes are TRBV12-3 or TRBV12-4 and TRBJ1-1; D unresolved. Trimming left V 2 bases short and J 8 bases short, with 9 bases between. This CDR3 contains 12 residues. DNA for the CDR3: TGTGCCAGCAGTTTAATGGGAGTAGAAGCTTTCTTT. This translates into CASSLMGVEAFF.

The chain joins TRBV5-6 to TRBJ1-1; no firm D call. Germline CDR1 is SGHDT and CDR2 is YYEEEE. The CDR3 loop spans 14 amino acids. V shed 2 bases and J shed 2 bases, with 10 bases lying between them. As DNA, the CDR3 is TGTGCCAGCAGCTTTGTTCCGGGTAACACTGAAGCTTTCTTT. The encoded protein is CASSFVPGNTEAFF.

This rearrangement joins TRBV3-1 (or the pseudogene TRBV3-2) to TRBJ2-7, with D maybe TRBD2 (5 bases). CDR1 is LGHDT, CDR2 YNNKEL, per germline (reference sequence). The length of the CDR3 is 15 residues. Trimming removed 0 bases from V and 3 bases from J, with 12 bases in between. Here the CDR3 reads CASSQEGSSYYEQYF. The CDR3 nucleotides are TGTGCCAGCAGCCAAGAAGGGAGCTCTTACTACGAGCAGTACTTC.

As regards this clone: This sample also contains other DNA sequences that code for the same CDR3. V and J are TRBV7-8 and TRBJ1-2, with a weak D call TRBD1 (5 bases). CDR1 and CDR2 from the germline V gene are SGHVS and FQNEAQ. Trimming removed 0 bases at V and 6 bases at J, with 8 bases between. This CDR3 is built from 13 residues. The CDR3 nucleotides read TGTGCCAGCAGCTTAGCCAGGGCTGATGGCTACACCTTC. Amino acids: CASSLARADGYTF.

The CDR3 DNA is TGTGCCAGTAGTTCCCCACAGGGGACTGAAAAACTGTTTTTT. Residues: CASSSPQGTEKLFF. V is TRBV19 and J is TRBJ1-4; TRBD1 aligns across 7 bases. Germline-derived CDR1 and CDR2 are LNHDA and SQIVND (reference sequence). The CDR3 consists of 14 residues. V was pared by 5 bases and J by 7 bases, with 7 bases of the junction left unmatched. The full variable domain, completed using reference TRBV19 and TRBJ1-4, is DGGITQSPKYLFRKEGQNVTLSCEQNLNHDAMYWYRQDPGQGLRLIYYSQIVNDFQKGDIAEGYSVSREKKESFPLTVTSAQKNPTAFYLCASSSPQGTEKLFFGSGTQLSVL.

The chain joins TRBV25-1 to TRBJ2-6; the match to TRBD1 covers 8 bases. Looked up from germline, CDR1 is MGHDK and CDR2 is SYGVNS. Trimming removed 2 bases from V and 2 bases from J; junction bases left unmatched: 8. This CDR3 has 18 residues. The DNA of the CDR3 is TGTGCCAGCAGTGAAAGGGGGACAGGATTAACTGGGGCCAACGTCCTGACTTTC. Its protein product is CASSERGTGLTGANVLTF.

This clone was seen only a few times. This rearrangement joins TRBV6-1 to TRBJ1-4; 8 nucleotides agree with TRBD1. Per the germline V gene, CDR1 is MNHNS and CDR2 is SASEGT. The CDR3 loop spans 18 amino acids. J gave up 6 bases and V 3 bases, and 15 bases lay outside the gene matches. The CDR3 sequence is CASSDLLQGGPEDEKLFF. The CDR3 coding sequence is TGTGCCAGCAGTGATTTGTTACAGGGGGGTCCGGAGGATGAAAAACTGTTTTTT.

This clone was seen a handful of times. The chain joins TRBV5-1 to TRBJ1-1, with a weak D call TRBD1 (5 bases). The ends were cut back, 7 bases at V and 0 bases at J, with 16 bases in the middle. This CDR3 has 15 amino acids. Germline values: CDR1 SGHRS, CDR2 YFSETQ. The CDR3 DNA is TGCGCCAGCGAAAAGGGAACAGGCATGAACACTGAAGCTTTCTTT. Its translation: CASEKGTGMNTEAFF. The full variable domain, its missing parts supplied by reference TRBV5-1 and TRBJ1-1, is KAGVTQTPRYLIKTRGQQVTLSCSPISGHRSVSWYQQTPGQGLQFLFEYFSETQRNKGNFPGRFSGRQFSNSRSEMNVSTLELGDSALYLCASEKGTGMNTEAFFGQGTRLTVV.

The chain links TRBV11-2 to TRBJ2-1; 9 positions agree with TRBD1. Germline CDR1 is SGHAT and CDR2 is FQNNGV. V trimming: 1 base; J trimming: 0 bases; junction bases outside the gene matches: 7. The CDR3 is 18 residues long. The CDR3 here is CASSLVPWTGDSYNEQFF. In DNA, the CDR3 is TGTGCCAGCAGCTTAGTTCCTTGGACAGGGGACTCCTACAATGAGCAGTTCTTC.